This T cell receptor beta chain was retrieved from a study of blood T cells in healthy people across ages. CDR1 and CDR2 (germline): MDHEN, SYDVKM. This CDR3 is built from 16 residues. J was trimmed by 4 bases and V by 7 bases; bases with no gene match: 15. Using a J-beta primer mix together with a sample-barcoded 5' primer, a second PCR was run for about 6 to 11 cycles. Using its own MiXCR run on the 5' RACE reads, TCRdb lists one record per CDR3 protein. Among about 760,000 distinct CDR3 sequences, roughly 56% were seen once, and the ten largest hold roughly 25%. This clonotype originated in a man aged 40-49 years in good health. V gene TRBV28 combines with J gene TRBJ2-5; 7 bases align to TRBD2. What was sequenced was blood. As DNA, the CDR3 is TGTGCCAGCACCTACCGGAGAGGCGGGAGAAGAGAGACCCAGTACTTC. It translates to CASTYRRGGRRETQYF.